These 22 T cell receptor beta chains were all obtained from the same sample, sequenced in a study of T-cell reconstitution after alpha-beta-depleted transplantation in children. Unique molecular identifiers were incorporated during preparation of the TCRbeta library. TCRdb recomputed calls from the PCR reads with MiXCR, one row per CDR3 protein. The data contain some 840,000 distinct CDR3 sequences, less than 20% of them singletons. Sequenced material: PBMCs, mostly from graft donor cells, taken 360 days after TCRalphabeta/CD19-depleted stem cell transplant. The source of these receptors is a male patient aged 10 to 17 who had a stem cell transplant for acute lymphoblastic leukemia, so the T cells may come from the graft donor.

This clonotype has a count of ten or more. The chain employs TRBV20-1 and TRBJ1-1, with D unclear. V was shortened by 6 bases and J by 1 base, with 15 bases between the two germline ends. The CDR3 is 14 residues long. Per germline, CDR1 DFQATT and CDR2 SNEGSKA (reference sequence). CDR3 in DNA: TGCAGTGCCCCTATTCTCACGGGGAACACTGAAGCTTTCTTT. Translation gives CSAPILTGNTEAFF.

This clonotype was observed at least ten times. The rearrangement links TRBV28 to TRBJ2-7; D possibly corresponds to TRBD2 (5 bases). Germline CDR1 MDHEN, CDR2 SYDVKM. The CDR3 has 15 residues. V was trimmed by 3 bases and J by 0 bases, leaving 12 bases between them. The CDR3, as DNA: TGTGCCAGCAGTTTTTTAGCCAGCGGCTCCTACGAGCAGTACTTC. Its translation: CASSFLASGSYEQYF. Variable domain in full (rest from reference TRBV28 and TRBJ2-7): DVKVTQSSRYLVKRTGEKVFLECVQDMDHENMFWYRQDPGLGLRLIYFSYDVKMKEKGDIPEGYSVSREKKERFSLILESASTNQTSMYLCASSFLASGSYEQYFGPGTRLTVT.

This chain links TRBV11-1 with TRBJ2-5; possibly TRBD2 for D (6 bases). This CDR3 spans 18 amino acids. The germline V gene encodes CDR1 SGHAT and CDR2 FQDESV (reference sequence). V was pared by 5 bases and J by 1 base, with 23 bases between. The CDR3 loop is CASSPALSGLPIQETQYF. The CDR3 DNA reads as TGTGCCAGCAGCCCAGCTCTGTCCGGACTACCCATCCAAGAGACCCAGTACTTC.

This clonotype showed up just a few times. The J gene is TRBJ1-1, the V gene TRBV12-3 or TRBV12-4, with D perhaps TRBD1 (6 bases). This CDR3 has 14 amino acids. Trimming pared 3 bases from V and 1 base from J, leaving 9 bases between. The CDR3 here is CASSLDSANTEAFF. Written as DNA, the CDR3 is TGTGCCAGCAGTTTGGACAGCGCGAACACTGAAGCTTTCTTT.

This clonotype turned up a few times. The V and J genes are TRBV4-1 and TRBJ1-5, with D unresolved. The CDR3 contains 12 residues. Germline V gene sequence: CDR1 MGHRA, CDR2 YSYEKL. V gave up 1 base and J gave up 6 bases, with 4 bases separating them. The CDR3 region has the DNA TGCGCCAGCAGCCAAGCTGGTCAGCCCCAGCATTTT. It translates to CASSQAGQPQHF.

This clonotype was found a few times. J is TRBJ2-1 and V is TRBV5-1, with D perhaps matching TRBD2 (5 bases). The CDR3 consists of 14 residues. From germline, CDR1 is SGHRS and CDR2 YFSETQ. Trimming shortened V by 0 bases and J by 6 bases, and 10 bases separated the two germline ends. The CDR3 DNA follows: TGCGCCAGCAGCTTGGAGCGGCCTGGCAATGAGCAGTTCTTC. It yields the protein CASSLERPGNEQFF.

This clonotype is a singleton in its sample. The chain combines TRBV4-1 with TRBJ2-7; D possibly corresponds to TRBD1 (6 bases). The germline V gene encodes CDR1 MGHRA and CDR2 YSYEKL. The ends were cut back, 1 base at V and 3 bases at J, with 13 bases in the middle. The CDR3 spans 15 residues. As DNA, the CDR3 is TGCGCCAGCAGCCAAGCCGAACAGGGCCGCTACGAGCAGTACTTC. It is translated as CASSQAEQGRYEQYF.

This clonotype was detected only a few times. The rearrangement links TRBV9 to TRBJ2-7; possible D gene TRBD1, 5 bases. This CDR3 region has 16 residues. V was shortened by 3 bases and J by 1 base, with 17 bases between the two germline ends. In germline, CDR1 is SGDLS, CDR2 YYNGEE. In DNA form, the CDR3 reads TGTGCCAGCAGCGAAAAGGACACCTGGGGATCCTACGAGCAGTACTTC. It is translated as CASSEKDTWGSYEQYF.

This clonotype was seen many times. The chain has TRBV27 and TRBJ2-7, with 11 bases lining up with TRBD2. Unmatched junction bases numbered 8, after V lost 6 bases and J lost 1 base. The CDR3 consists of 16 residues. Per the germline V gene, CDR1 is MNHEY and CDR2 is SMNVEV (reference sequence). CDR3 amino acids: CASSRAGTSGSYEQYF. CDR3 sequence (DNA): TGTGCCAGCAGCAGGGCCGGGACTAGCGGTTCCTACGAGCAGTACTTC.

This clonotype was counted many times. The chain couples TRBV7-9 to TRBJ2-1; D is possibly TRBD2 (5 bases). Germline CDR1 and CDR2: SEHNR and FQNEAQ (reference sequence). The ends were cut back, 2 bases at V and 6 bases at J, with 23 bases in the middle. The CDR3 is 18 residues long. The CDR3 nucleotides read TGTGCCAGCAGCTTAACCCTCCTAAAGGGAGCCCTAGGCAATGAGCAGTTCTTC. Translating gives CASSLTLLKGALGNEQFF.

The chain's CDR3 is CASSMAPAGNEQFF. The CDR3 nucleotides are TGTGCCAGTAGTATGGCCCCGGCGGGGAATGAGCAGTTCTTC. The chain is built from TRBV19 and TRBJ2-1, with D maybe TRBD2 (6 bases). In germline, CDR1 is LNHDA, CDR2 SQIVND (reference sequence). V gave up 3 bases and J gave up 7 bases, with 13 bases separating them. There are 14 residues in the CDR3.

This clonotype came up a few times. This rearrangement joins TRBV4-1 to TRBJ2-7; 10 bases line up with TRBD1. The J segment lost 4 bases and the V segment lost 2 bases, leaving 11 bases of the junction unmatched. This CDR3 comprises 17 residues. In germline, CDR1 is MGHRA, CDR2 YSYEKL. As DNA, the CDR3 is TGCGCCAGCAGCCAAAGCGGCTCGACAGGGGGCCTTTACGAGCAGTACTTC. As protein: CASSQSGSTGGLYEQYF.

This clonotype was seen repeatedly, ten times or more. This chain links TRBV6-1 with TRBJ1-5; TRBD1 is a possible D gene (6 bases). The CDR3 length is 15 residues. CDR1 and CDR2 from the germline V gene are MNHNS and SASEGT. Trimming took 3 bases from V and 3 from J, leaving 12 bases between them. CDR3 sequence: CASSDRQVFNQPQHF. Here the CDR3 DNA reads TGTGCCAGCAGTGACAGACAGGTTTTCAATCAGCCCCAGCATTTT.

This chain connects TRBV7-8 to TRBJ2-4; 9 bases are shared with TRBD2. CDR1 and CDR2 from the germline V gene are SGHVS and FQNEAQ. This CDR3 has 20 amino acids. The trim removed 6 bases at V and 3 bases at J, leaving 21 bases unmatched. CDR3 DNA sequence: TGTGCCAGCAGGGTTGGGAGACTAGCGGAGAACGGTCGCGGCAAAAACATTCAGTACTTC. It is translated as CASRVGRLAENGRGKNIQYF.

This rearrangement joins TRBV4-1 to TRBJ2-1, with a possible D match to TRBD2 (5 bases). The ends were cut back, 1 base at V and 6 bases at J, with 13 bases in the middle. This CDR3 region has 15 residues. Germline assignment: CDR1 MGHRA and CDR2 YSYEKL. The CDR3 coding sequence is TGCGCCAGCAGCCAAGCATCGGGATCGCTCAATGAGCAGTTCTTC. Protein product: CASSQASGSLNEQFF.

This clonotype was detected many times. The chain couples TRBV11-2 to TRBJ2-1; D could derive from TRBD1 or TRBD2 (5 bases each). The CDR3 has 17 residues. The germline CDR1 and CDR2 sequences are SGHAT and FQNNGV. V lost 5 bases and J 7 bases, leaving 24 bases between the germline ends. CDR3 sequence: CASSQTWGYTGPNEQFF. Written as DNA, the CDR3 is TGTGCCAGCAGCCAAACGTGGGGGTATACAGGTCCTAATGAGCAGTTCTTC.

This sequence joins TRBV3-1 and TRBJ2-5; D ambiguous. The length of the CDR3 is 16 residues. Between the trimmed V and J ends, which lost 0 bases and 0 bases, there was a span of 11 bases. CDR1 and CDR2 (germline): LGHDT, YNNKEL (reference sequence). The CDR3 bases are TGTGCCAGCAGCCAAGATCCTAGACTCTACCAAGAGACCCAGTACTTC. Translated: CASSQDPRLYQETQYF.

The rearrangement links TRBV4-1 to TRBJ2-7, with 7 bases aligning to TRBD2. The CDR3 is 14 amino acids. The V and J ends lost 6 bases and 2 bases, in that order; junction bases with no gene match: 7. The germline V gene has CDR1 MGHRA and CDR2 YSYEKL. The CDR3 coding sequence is TGCGCCAGCAGATCCGTGGGGGGGGCCTACGAGCAGTACTTC. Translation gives CASRSVGGAYEQYF.

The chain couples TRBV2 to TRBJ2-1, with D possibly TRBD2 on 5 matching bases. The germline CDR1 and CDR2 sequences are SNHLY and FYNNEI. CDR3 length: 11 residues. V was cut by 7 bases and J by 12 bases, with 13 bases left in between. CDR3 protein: CASKEAAMQFF. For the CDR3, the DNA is TGTGCCAGCAAGGAAGCGGCTATGCAGTTCTTC.

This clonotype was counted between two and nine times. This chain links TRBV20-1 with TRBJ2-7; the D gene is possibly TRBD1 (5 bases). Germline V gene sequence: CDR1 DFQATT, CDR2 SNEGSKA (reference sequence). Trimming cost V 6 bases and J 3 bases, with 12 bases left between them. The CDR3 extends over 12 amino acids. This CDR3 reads CSAKTDIYEQYF. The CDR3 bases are TGCAGTGCAAAGACAGATATCTACGAGCAGTACTTC.

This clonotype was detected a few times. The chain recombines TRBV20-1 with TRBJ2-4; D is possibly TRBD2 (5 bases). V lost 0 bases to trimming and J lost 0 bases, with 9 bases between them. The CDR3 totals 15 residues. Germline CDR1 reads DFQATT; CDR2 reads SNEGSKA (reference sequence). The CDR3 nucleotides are TGCAGTGCTAGAGAAGAGGGATTAGCCAAAAACATTCAGTACTTC. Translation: CSAREEGLAKNIQYF.

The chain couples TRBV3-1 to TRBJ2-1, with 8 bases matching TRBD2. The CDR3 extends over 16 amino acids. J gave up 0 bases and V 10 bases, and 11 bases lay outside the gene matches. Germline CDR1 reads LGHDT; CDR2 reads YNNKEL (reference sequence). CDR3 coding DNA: TGTGCCACCTGCCAATTAGCGGGGTCCTCCTACAATGAGCAGTTCTTC. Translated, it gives CATCQLAGSSYNEQFF.